Sequencing of this TCR beta chain was carried out in a study of blood T cell repertoires in COVID-19. Method: immunoSEQ multiplex PCR; TCRdb's copy keeps in-frame clones and lacks some. Of around 140,000 clones listed, more than 75% are singletons. V lost 0 bases, J lost 0 bases, and 10 bases lay in between. Looked up from germline, CDR1 is SGHKS and CDR2 is YYEKEE (reference sequence). The CDR3 has 15 amino acids. Each recovered donor of Cohort 3 presented with two negative PCRs, clearance, or symptom resolution. The J gene is TRBJ2-7, the V gene TRBV5-5; D not certain. This clonotype was obtained from a man in his sixties who had recovered from COVID-19. The sample taken for sequencing was PBMCs or T cells enriched from blood (not recorded which). The CDR3 region has the DNA TGTGCCAGCAGCTTGGCGGCAGGTAGCTCCTACGAGCAGTACTTC. It is translated as CASSLAAGSSYEQYF.